This T cell receptor (beta chain) was obtained from a study of CD8+ T cells in alopecia areata. Study at large: For the treated group, dosing was oral tofacitinib at 5 to 10 mg twice daily.

Extraction and reverse transcription of RNA yielded cDNA as the sequencing template. Data came from immunoSEQ multiplex PCR; TCRdb stores just in-frame clones and leaves some out. Found here are 110,000 or so clones, roughly two fifths of them singletons; the top ten hold over 3%. This clone was counted only a few times. V lost 0 bases, J lost 4 bases, and 13 bases lay in between. The CDR3 has 15 amino acids. The chain carries TRBV5-7 and TRBJ1-1, with D perhaps TRBD1 (6 bases). TRBV5-7 is an open reading frame, and its role is uncertain. The sequence was collected from a human donor with alopecia areata. Sequencing was performed on CD4+ T cells sorted from blood. The CDR3 DNA is TGTGCCAGCAGCTTGGGCCAGGGGTGTTCCACTGAAGCTTTCTTT. Amino acids: CASSLGQGCSTEAFF.